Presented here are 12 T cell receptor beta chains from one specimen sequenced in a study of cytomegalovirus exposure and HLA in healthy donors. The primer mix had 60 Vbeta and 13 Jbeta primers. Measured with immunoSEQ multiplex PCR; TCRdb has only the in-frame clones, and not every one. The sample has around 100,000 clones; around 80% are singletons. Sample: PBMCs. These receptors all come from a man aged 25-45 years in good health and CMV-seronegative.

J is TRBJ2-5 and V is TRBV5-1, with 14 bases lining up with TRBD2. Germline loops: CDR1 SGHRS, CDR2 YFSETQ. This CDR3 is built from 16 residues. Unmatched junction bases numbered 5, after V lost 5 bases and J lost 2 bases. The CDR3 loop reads CASRRGLAGEQETQYF. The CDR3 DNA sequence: TGCGCCAGCAGGAGGGGACTAGCGGGAGAGCAAGAGACCCAGTACTTC.

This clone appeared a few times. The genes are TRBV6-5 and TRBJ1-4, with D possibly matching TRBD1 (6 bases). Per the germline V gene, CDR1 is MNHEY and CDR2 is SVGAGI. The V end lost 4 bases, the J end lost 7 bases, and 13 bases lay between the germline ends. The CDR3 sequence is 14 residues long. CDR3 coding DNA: TGTGCCAGCAGTTTACAGGGATTGAGTGAAAAACTGTTTTTT. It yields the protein CASSLQGLSEKLFF.

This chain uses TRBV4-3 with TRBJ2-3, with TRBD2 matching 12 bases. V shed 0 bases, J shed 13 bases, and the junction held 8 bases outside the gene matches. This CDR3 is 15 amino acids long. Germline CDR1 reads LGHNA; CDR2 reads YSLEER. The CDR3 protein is CASSQEGLAGSREYF. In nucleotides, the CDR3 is TGCGCCAGCAGCCAAGAAGGACTAGCGGGGTCCCGAGAGTATTTT.

The CDR3 bases are TGTGCCAGCAGCTTAGGGTACCAGGGGCGGTGGGAGACCCAGTACTTC. Its translation is CASSLGYQGRWETQYF. The chain carries TRBV7-6 and TRBJ2-5; the D gene is possibly TRBD1 (6 bases). The CDR3 consists of 16 residues. V dropped 1 base and J dropped 5 bases, with 17 bases sitting between them. Per the germline V gene, CDR1 is SGHVS and CDR2 is FNYEAQ.

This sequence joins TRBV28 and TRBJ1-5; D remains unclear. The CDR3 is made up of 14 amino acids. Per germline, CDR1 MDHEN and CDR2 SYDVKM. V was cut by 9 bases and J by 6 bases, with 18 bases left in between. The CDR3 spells CASRGQAAGQPQHF. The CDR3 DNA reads TGTGCCAGTCGCGGGCAGGCGGCTGGTCAGCCCCAGCATTTT. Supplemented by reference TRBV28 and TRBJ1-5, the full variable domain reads DVKVTQSSRYLVKRTGEKVFLECVQDMDHENMFWYRQDPGLGLRLIYFSYDVKMKEKGDIPEGYSVSREKKERFSLILESASTNQTSMYLCASRGQAAGQPQHFGDGTRLSIL.

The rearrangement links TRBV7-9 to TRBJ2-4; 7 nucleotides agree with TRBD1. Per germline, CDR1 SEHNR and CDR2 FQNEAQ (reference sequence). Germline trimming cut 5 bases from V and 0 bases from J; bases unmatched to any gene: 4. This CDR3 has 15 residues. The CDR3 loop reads CASSPWTGAKNIQYF. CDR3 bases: TGTGCCAGCAGCCCGTGGACAGGAGCCAAAAACATTCAGTACTTC.

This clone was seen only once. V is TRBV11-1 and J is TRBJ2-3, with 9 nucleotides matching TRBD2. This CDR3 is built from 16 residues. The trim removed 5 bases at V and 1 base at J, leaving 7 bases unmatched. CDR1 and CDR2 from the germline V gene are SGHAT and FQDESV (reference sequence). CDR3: CASSAGLARRTDTQYF. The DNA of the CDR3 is TGTGCCAGCAGCGCGGGACTAGCAAGGCGCACAGATACGCAGTATTTT.

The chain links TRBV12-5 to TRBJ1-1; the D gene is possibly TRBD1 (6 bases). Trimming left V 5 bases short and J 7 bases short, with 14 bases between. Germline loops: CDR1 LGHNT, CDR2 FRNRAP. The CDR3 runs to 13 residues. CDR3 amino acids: CASGPQGFGEAFF. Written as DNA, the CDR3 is TGTGCTAGTGGTCCACAGGGATTTGGTGAAGCTTTCTTT.

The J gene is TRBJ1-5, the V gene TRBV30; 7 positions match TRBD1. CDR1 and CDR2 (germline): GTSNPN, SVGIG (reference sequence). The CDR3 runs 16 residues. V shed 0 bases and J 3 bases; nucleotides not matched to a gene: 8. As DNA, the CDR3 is TGTGCCTGGAGTGTATTCGGCAGGGGGATCAATCAGCCCCAGCATTTT. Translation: CAWSVFGRGINQPQHF.

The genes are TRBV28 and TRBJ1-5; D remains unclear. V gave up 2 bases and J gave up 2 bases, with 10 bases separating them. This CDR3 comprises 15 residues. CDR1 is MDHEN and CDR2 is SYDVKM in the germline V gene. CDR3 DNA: TGTGCCAGCAGTTTAGTGCCACGGGGCAATCAGCCCCAGCATTTT. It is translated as CASSLVPRGNQPQHF.

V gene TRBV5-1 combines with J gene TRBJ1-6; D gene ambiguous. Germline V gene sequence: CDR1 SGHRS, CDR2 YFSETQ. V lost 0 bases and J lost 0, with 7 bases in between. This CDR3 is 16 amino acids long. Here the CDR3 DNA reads TGCGCCAGCAGCTTGGCACAGAGCTCCTATAATTCACCCCTCCACTTT. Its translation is CASSLAQSSYNSPLHF.

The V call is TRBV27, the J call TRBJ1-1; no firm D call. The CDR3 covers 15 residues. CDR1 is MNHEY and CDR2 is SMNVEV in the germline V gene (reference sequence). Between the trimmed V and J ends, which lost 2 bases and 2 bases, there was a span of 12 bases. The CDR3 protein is CASSLAYSGNTEAFF. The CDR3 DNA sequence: TGTGCCAGCAGTTTAGCGTACAGCGGAAACACTGAAGCTTTCTTT.